What follows is one TCR beta chain and its context. Its matching antigen is unknown. A universal primer site was added by template switching, and unique molecular identifiers were carried by the cDNA. From the 5' RACE reads, TCRdb called clonotypes with MiXCR, one entry per CDR3 protein. The table records 250,000 to 300,000 distinct CDR3 sequences, 8.5% to 9.5% of them present only once. Trimming stripped 6 bases from V and 6 bases from J, with 24 bases between. CDR3 length: 16 amino acids. Germline V gene lookup returns CDR1 MNHEY and CDR2 SVGEGT. The data belong to a study of identical twins. General observations from the study: Out-of-frame alpha sequences shared between twins exhibited an excess of low generation probability. Twin pairs had excess sharing that was weaker in beta out-of-frame sequences.

In addition, the sample was reused for a study of yellow fever vaccine responses in identical twins.

This chain uses TRBV6-2 or TRBV6-3 with TRBJ2-7; tentative D call: TRBD1 (5 bases). Sequencing was carried out using CD8+ T cells sorted from blood. The receptor was isolated from a woman aged 18-35 years in good health. The CDR3 sequence is CASREHPGYSRGEQYF. The CDR3 nucleotides are TGTGCCAGCAGAGAACATCCAGGGTATTCACGTGGCGAGCAGTACTTC.